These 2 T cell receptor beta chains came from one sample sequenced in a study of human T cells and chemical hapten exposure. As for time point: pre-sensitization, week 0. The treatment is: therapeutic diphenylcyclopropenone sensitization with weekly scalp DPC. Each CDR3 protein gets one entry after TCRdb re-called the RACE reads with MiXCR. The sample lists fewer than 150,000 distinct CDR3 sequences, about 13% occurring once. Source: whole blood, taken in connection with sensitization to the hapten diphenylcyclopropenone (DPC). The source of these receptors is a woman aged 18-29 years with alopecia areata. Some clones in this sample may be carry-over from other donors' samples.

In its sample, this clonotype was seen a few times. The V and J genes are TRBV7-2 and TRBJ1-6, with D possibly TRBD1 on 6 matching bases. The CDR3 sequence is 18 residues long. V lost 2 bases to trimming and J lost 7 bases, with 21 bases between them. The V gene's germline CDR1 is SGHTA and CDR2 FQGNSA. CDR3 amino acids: CASSLTFVTTGFNSPLHF. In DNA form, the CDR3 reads TGTGCCAGCAGCTTAACTTTCGTGACGACAGGATTCAATTCACCCCTCCACTTT.

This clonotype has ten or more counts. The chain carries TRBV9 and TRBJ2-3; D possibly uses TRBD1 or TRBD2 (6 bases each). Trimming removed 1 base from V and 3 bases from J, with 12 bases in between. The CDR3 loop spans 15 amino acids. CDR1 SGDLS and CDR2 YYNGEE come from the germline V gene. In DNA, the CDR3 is TGTGCCAGCAGCGTAAAGGGGGGAGAGACAGATACGCAGTATTTT. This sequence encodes CASSVKGGETDTQYF.